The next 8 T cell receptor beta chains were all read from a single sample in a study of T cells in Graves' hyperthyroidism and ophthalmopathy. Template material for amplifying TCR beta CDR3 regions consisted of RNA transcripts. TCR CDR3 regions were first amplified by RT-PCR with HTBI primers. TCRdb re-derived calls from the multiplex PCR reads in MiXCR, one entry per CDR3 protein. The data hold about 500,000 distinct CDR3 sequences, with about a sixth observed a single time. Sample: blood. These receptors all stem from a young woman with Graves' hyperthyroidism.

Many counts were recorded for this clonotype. The CDR3 DNA reads TGCAGTGCTAGGCCCTGGGACTACGAGACCGGGGAGCTGTTTTTT. Amino acid sequence: CSARPWDYETGELFF. This sequence joins TRBV20-1 and TRBJ2-2, with TRBD2 matching over 7 bases. J gave up 5 bases and V 3 bases, and 9 bases lay outside the gene matches. Per germline, CDR1 DFQATT and CDR2 SNEGSKA (reference sequence). CDR3 length: 15 amino acids.

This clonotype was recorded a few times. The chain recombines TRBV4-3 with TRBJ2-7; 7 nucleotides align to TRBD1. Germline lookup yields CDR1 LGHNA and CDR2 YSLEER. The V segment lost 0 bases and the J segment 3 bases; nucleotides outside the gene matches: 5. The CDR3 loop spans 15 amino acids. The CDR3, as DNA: TGCGCCAGCAGCCAAGATAGAACAGGGGTCTACGAGCAGTACTTC. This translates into CASSQDRTGVYEQYF.

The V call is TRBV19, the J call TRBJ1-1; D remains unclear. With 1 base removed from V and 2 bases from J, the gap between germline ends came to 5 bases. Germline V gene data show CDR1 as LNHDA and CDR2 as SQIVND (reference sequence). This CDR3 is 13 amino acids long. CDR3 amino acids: CASSIGHNTEAFF. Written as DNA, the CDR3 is TGTGCCAGTAGTATAGGACATAACACTGAAGCTTTCTTT.

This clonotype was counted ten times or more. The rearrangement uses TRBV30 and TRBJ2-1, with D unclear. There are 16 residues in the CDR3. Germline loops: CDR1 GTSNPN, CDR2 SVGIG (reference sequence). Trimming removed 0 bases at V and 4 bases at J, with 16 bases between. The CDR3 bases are TGTGCCTGGAGTGTATCCCGTACTACCGGATACAATGAGCAGTTCTTC. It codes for CAWSVSRTTGYNEQFF. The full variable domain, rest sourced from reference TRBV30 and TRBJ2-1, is SQTIHQWPATLVQPVGSPLSLECTVEGTSNPNLYWYRQAAGRGLQLLFYSVGIGQISSEVPQNLSASRPQDRQFILSSKKLLLSDSGFYLCAWSVSRTTGYNEQFFGPGTRLTVL.

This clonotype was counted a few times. CDR3 nucleotide sequence: TGTGCCAGCAGCCACCCCGGGACCAGGAGCAATCAGCCCCAGCATTTT. Residues: CASSHPGTRSNQPQHF. The rearrangement uses TRBV7-8 and TRBJ1-5, with a tentative D call TRBD1 (5 bases). The CDR3 has 16 residues. V lost 5 bases to trimming and J lost 1 base, with 15 bases between them. Per germline, CDR1 SGHVS and CDR2 FQNEAQ.

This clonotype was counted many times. The chain's CDR3 is CASSARPKSPGANQPQHF. The CDR3 nucleotides are TGTGCCAGCAGTGCTCGGCCTAAGAGCCCAGGCGCGAATCAGCCCCAGCATTTT. The chain joins TRBV6-1 to TRBJ1-5; no reliable D call. The CDR3 is made up of 18 amino acids. Germline CDR1 and CDR2: MNHNS and SASEGT. V was cut by 4 bases and J by 4 bases, with 23 bases left in between.

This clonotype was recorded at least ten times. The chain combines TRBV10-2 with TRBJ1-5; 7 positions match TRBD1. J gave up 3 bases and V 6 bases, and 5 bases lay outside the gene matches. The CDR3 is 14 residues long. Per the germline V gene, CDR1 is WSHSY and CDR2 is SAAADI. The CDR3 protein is CASRDREYNQPQHF. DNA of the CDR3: TGCGCCAGCAGAGACAGGGAGTACAATCAGCCCCAGCATTTT.

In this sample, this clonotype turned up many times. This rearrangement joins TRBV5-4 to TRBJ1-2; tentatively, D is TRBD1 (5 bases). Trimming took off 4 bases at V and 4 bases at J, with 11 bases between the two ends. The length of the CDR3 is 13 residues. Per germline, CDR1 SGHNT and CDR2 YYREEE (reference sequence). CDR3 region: CASSRLGTYGYTF. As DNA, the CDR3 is TGTGCCAGCAGCAGGCTGGGGACCTATGGCTACACCTTC.